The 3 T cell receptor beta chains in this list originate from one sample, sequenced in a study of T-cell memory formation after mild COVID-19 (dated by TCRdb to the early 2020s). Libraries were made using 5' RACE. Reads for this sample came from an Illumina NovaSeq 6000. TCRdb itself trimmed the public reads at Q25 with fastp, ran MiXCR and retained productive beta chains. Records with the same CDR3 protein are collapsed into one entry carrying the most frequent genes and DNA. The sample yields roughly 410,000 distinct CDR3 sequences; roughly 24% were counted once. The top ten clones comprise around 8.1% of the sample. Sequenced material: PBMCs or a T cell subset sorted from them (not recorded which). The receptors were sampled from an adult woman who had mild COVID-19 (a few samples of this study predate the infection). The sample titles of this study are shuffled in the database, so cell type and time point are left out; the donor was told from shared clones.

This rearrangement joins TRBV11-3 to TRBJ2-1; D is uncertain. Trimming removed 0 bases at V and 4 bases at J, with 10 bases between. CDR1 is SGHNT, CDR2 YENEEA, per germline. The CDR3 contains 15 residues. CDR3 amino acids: CASSLDGISYNEQFF. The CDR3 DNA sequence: TGTGCCAGCAGCTTAGATGGGATTTCTTACAATGAGCAGTTCTTC. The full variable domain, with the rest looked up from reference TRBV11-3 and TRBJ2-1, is EAGVVQSPRYKIIEKKQPVAFWCNPISGHNTLYWYLQNLGQGPELLIRYENEEAVDDSQLPKDRFSAERLKGVDSTLKIQPAELGDSAVYLCASSLDGISYNEQFFGPGTRLTVL.

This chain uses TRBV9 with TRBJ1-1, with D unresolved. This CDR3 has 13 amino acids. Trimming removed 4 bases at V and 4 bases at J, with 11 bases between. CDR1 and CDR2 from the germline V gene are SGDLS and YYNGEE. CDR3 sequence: CASSPHEVTEAFF. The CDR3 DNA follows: TGTGCCAGCAGCCCACACGAGGTCACTGAAGCTTTCTTT.

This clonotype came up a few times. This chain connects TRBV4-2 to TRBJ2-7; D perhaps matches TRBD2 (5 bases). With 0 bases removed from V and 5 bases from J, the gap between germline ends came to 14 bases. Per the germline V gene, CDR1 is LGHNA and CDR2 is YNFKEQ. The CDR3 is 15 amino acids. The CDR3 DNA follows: TGTGCCAGCAGCCAAGACTTACGAGGGATCGACGAGCAGTACTTC. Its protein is CASSQDLRGIDEQYF.